A single sample is the source of the 26 T cell receptor beta chains below, sequenced in a study of cytomegalovirus exposure and HLA in healthy donors. Sequencing was performed with immunoSEQ multiplex PCR; in TCRdb, only in-frame clones are kept and a portion is missing. Altogether under 95,000 clones are present, over 85% being singletons, with the ten largest covering approximately 2.1%. The sample consisted of PBMCs. The receptors here all came from a woman under 30 in good health and CMV-seronegative.

This chain joins TRBV19 and TRBJ1-5; weak D call: TRBD1 (6 bases). Germline loops: CDR1 LNHDA, CDR2 SQIVND (reference sequence). The V gene lost 7 bases and the J gene lost 3 bases, with 13 bases spanning the gap. The CDR3 has 14 residues. The DNA for the CDR3 is TGTGCCAGTAAGGGAACAGGGTTCAATCAGCCCCAGCATTTT. Its protein is CASKGTGFNQPQHF.

This clone was found once. The chain carries TRBV6-6 and TRBJ1-2, with D possibly matching TRBD1 (6 bases). V lost 8 bases and J 4 bases, leaving 14 bases between the germline ends. Germline-derived CDR1 and CDR2 are MNHNY and SVGAGI (reference sequence). The CDR3 covers 13 residues. In nucleotides, the CDR3 is TGTGCCAGCTTCCGGACAGCCTCCTATGGCTACACCTTC. Translated, it gives CASFRTASYGYTF.

V usage is TRBV5-1 and J usage is TRBJ2-1; 10 bases fit TRBD1. CDR3 size: 15 residues. The V and J ends lost 5 bases and 7 bases, in that order; junction bases with no gene match: 9. Germline V gene sequence: CDR1 SGHRS, CDR2 YFSETQ. CDR3 coding DNA: TGCGCCAGCAGTTCAGGGACAGGGGAGGTGAATGAGCAGTTCTTC. Translating gives CASSSGTGEVNEQFF.

This clone has just a few counts. V is TRBV28 and J is TRBJ2-7; D unresolved. Trimming stripped 5 bases from V and 2 bases from J, with 7 bases between. The CDR3 covers 12 residues. Per the germline V gene, CDR1 is MDHEN and CDR2 is SYDVKM. CDR3 protein: CASSPLAYEQYF. In DNA, the CDR3 is TGTGCCAGCAGTCCCCTTGCCTACGAGCAGTACTTC.

This chain links TRBV6-5 with TRBJ2-7; D call uncertain. Germline V CDR1 and CDR2: MNHEY, SVGAGI. CDR3 size: 16 residues. Trimming removed 0 bases from V and 0 bases from J, with 12 bases in between. The CDR3 DNA follows: TGTGCCAGCAGTTACTCGTACGCAGGTGCCTCCTACGAGCAGTACTTC. This sequence encodes CASSYSYAGASYEQYF.

The genes are TRBV14 and TRBJ2-5, with 7 bases fitting TRBD2. V was clipped by 2 bases and J by 5 bases; unmatched bases: 8. The CDR3 consists of 15 residues. Germline V gene sequence: CDR1 SGHDN, CDR2 FVKESK. The chain's CDR3 is CASSQRTSSRETQYF. CDR3 sequence (DNA): TGTGCCAGCAGCCAAAGGACTAGTTCAAGGGAGACCCAGTACTTC.

The chain recombines TRBV10-3 with TRBJ1-1; D might be TRBD1 (6 bases). CDR3 length equals 13 residues. Germline assignment: CDR1 ENHRY and CDR2 SYGVKD. The V and J ends lost 6 bases and 1 base respectively, with 9 bases between them. The DNA for the CDR3 is TGTGCCATCAGGGGACAAACGAACACTGAAGCTTTCTTT. It encodes CAIRGQTNTEAFF.

The chain recombines TRBV11-2 with TRBJ2-1; 14 nucleotides agree with TRBD2. V shed 5 bases, J shed 0 bases, and the junction held 9 bases outside the gene matches. The CDR3 length is 19 residues. Germline V gene data show CDR1 as SGHAT and CDR2 as FQNNGV. The CDR3 coding sequence is TGTGCCAGCAGCGGGACTAGCGGGAGATTCGTGAGCTCCTACAATGAGCAGTTCTTC. Translated, it gives CASSGTSGRFVSSYNEQFF.

This chain uses TRBV4-3 with TRBJ1-4; TRBD1 agrees at 7 bases. Germline V gives CDR1 LGHNA, CDR2 YSLEER. V lost 1 base, J lost 8 bases, and 10 bases stayed unmatched. The CDR3 runs 16 residues. In DNA form, the CDR3 reads TGCGCCAGCAGCCAAGGCGCGGGCGGCAGGGGGGAAAAACTGTTTTTT. It codes for CASSQGAGGRGEKLFF.

The rearrangement uses TRBV10-1 and TRBJ2-1, with D possibly matching TRBD2 (6 bases). V was shortened by 2 bases and J by 3 bases, with 14 bases between the two germline ends. The germline V gene encodes CDR1 WNHNN and CDR2 SYGVQD (reference sequence). The CDR3 runs to 16 residues. CDR3 sequence reads: CASSEQVAVRYNEQFF. Written as DNA, the CDR3 is TGCGCCAGCAGTGAGCAGGTAGCGGTCCGCTACAATGAGCAGTTCTTC.

The J gene is TRBJ2-1, the V gene TRBV5-1; a weak D match, TRBD1 (5 bases). The CDR3 has 16 residues. Germline loops: CDR1 SGHRS, CDR2 YFSETQ. V was trimmed by 0 bases and J by 4 bases, leaving 14 bases between them. The CDR3 DNA reads as TGCGCCAGCAGCTTGGTGGGGCAGGGTGCATACAATGAGCAGTTCTTC. Protein sequence: CASSLVGQGAYNEQFF.

The chain couples TRBV11-2 to TRBJ1-1; 8 bases agree with TRBD1. Trimming at V came to 5 bases and at J to 1 base, leaving 9 bases not matched to a gene. The V gene's germline CDR1 is SGHAT and CDR2 FQNNGV. This CDR3 has 16 residues. CDR3 protein: CASSRTSGTGNTEAFF. The CDR3 DNA follows: TGTGCCAGCAGCCGAACCTCCGGGACAGGGAACACTGAAGCTTTCTTT.

This clone was seen once. V gene TRBV19 combines with J gene TRBJ2-2; TRBD1 might be the D (6 bases). Germline CDR1 is LNHDA and CDR2 is SQIVND (reference sequence). V gave up 6 bases and J gave up 4 bases, with 15 bases separating them. CDR3 length: 15 amino acids. Here the CDR3 DNA reads TGTGCCAGTAGAAAAAGCCGGGACACCACCGGGGAGCTGTTTTTT. Its translation is CASRKSRDTTGELFF.

CDR3 loop: CASSPNRAAPSIGYTF. The CDR3 nucleotides are TGTGCCAGCAGCCCCAACAGGGCTGCCCCCTCTATCGGCTACACCTTC. V usage is TRBV14 and J usage is TRBJ1-2, with a weak D call TRBD1 (6 bases). Germline V gene data show CDR1 as SGHDN and CDR2 as FVKESK. The V end lost 4 bases, the J end lost 8 bases, and 23 bases lay between the germline ends. CDR3 length: 16 residues.

This chain links TRBV7-2 with TRBJ2-7; 8 bases map to TRBD1. This CDR3 comprises 15 residues. V trimming: 4 bases; J trimming: 1 base; junction bases outside the gene matches: 6. CDR1 is SGHTA and CDR2 is FQGNSA in the germline V gene. In nucleotides, the CDR3 is TGTGCCAGCAGCTACCGGGACAGGACATCCTACGAGCAGTACTTC. This encodes CASSYRDRTSYEQYF.

The rearrangement links TRBV7-9 to TRBJ1-2, with a weak D call TRBD1 (5 bases). This CDR3 has 16 amino acids. V was pared by 6 bases and J by 7 bases, with 24 bases between. CDR1 and CDR2 from the germline V gene are SEHNR and FQNEAQ (reference sequence). The CDR3 DNA sequence: TGTGCCAGCAGAACTAACGGGAGCTTTAACAGGCCTGGCTACACCTTC. It codes for CASRTNGSFNRPGYTF. Together with reference TRBV7-9 and TRBJ1-2, the CDR3 gives the full variable domain: DTGVSQNPRHKITKRGQNVTFRCDPISEHNRLYWYRQTLGQGPEFLTYFQNEAQLEKSRLLSDRFSAERPKGSFSTLEIQRTEQGDSAMYLCASRTNGSFNRPGYTFGSGTRLTVV.

This clone has a single count. The chain recombines TRBV6-1 with TRBJ1-2; D gene unclear. Per the germline V gene, CDR1 is MNHNS and CDR2 is SASEGT. Trimming left V 0 bases short and J 2 bases short, with 10 bases between. The length of the CDR3 is 15 residues. The DNA for the CDR3 is TGTGCCAGCAGTGAAGCCCTGGGCCAGAACTATGGCTACACCTTC. It is translated as CASSEALGQNYGYTF.

The J gene is TRBJ2-4, the V gene TRBV11-2; 8 bases agree with TRBD2. The V gene's germline CDR1 is SGHAT and CDR2 FQNNGV. This CDR3 contains 17 residues. The junction had 4 bases not matched to a gene; V was cut back by 0 bases and J by 0 bases. The CDR3 loop reads CASSLDGSGVAKNIQYF. DNA for the CDR3: TGTGCCAGCAGCTTAGACGGTAGCGGGGTAGCCAAAAACATTCAGTACTTC.

Only one count was recorded for this clone. The V call is TRBV7-3, the J call TRBJ2-1; TRBD2 agrees at 8 bases. J gave up 9 bases and V 5 bases, and 12 bases lay outside the gene matches. CDR1 and CDR2 (germline): SGHTA, FQGTGA. This CDR3 is 15 amino acids long. Here the CDR3 reads CASSGSAGGNSEQFF. DNA for the CDR3: TGTGCCAGCAGCGGTTCGGCGGGAGGAAACAGTGAGCAGTTCTTC.

V and J are TRBV21-1 and TRBJ2-3; the tabulated D call, TRBD2, remains unverified against the DNA. TRBV21-1 is a recognized pseudogene. The CDR3 is 13 amino acids. CDR3 coding DNA: TGTGCCAGCAGCAGGAGGGGCGCAGATACGCAGTATTTT. This translates into CASSRRGADTQYF.

J is TRBJ2-1 and V is TRBV7-3; a possible D gene is TRBD1 (5 bases). CDR3 size: 16 residues. Trimming took 2 bases from V and 5 from J, leaving 16 bases between them. Germline loops: CDR1 SGHTA, CDR2 FQGTGA. For the CDR3, the DNA is TGTGCCAGCAGCTTAGCGAGGACCCAAGGGGACAATGAGCAGTTCTTC. It specifies CASSLARTQGDNEQFF.

The chain links TRBV13 to TRBJ1-1; a weak D match, TRBD1 (6 bases). Trimming removed 5 bases at V and 3 bases at J, with 16 bases between. The CDR3 has 15 residues. CDR1 and CDR2 from the germline V gene are PRHDT and FYEKMQ (reference sequence). DNA for the CDR3: TGTGCCAGCAGCCTAACAGACAGGTCTTACACTGAAGCTTTCTTT. Protein product: CASSLTDRSYTEAFF.

This sequence joins TRBV12-2 and TRBJ1-4; the D call in the table, TRBD1, was not verified against the DNA. TRBV12-2 is given as a pseudogene. The CDR3 has 20 amino acids. CDR3: CASRGLRQFCFGATNEKLFF. CDR3 nucleotide sequence: TGTGCAAGTCGCGGCTTAAGACAGTTCTGTTTTGGGGCAACTAATGAAAAACTGTTTTTT.

CDR3 in amino acids: CASSPTDLRQQDTQYF. CDR3 nucleotide sequence: TGTGCCAGCTCGCCTACGGACCTGCGACAGCAGGATACGCAGTATTTT. V and J are TRBV18 and TRBJ2-3, with D possibly matching TRBD1 (5 bases). The germline V and J ends were trimmed by 6 bases and 6 bases, with 22 bases remaining between them. There are 16 residues in the CDR3. Germline V gives CDR1 KGHSH, CDR2 LQKENI.

V usage is TRBV9 and J usage is TRBJ2-1; 11 bases align to TRBD2. CDR3 length equals 15 residues. Per germline, CDR1 SGDLS and CDR2 YYNGEE. With V trimmed by 3 bases and J by 2 bases, 1 base remained unmatched. The CDR3 loop is CASSASGRTYNEQFF. Here the CDR3 DNA reads TGTGCCAGCAGCGCTAGCGGGAGGACCTACAATGAGCAGTTCTTC.

This clone was picked up one time. This chain links TRBV7-9 with TRBJ2-3; D is possibly TRBD2 (5 bases). Looked up from germline, CDR1 is SEHNR and CDR2 is FQNEAQ (reference sequence). Trimming pared 11 bases from V and 3 bases from J, leaving 12 bases between. CDR3 size: 12 residues. The CDR3 sequence is CASRSGTDTQYF. CDR3 coding DNA: TGTGCCTCCCGGTCGGGGACAGATACGCAGTATTTT.